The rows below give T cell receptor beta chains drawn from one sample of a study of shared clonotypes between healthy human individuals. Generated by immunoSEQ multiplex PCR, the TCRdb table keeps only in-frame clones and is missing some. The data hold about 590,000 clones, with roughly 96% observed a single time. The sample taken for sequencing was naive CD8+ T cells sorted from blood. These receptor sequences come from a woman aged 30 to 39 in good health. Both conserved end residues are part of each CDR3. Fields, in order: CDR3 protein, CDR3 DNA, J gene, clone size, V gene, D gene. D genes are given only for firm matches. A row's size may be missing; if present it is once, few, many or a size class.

CASSAVGGASYEQYF,TGTGCCAGCAGTGCGGTGGGGGGGGCCTCCTACGAGCAGTACTTC,TRBJ2-7,NA,TRBV28,NA
CASSMGPEQYF,TGTGCCAGTAGTATGGGCCCCGAGCAGTACTTC,TRBJ2-7,NA,TRBV19,NA
CSVEQGLSEAFF,TGCAGCGTGGAACAGGGTCTTTCTGAAGCTTTCTTT,TRBJ1-1,NA,TRBV29-1,NA
CASMNLDISVTTEAFF,TGTGCCAGCATGAATCTGGACATATCGGTTACCACTGAAGCTTTCTTT,TRBJ1-1,NA,TRBV2,NA
CASSPRGDEKLFF,TGTGCCAGCAGCCCCCGCGGAGATGAAAAACTGTTTTTT,TRBJ1-4,once,TRBV7-3,NA
CASSYGRGTGELFF,TGTGCCAGCAGTTACGGCAGGGGCACCGGGGAGCTGTTTTTT,TRBJ2-2,NA,TRBV6-5,NA
CASWAGGSSYNEQFF,TGTGCCAGCTGGGCGGGGGGGAGCTCCTACAATGAGCAGTTCTTC,TRBJ2-1,NA,TRBV6-5,TRBD2
CASSESGGSYEQYF,TGTGCCAGCAGTGAATCTGGAGGATCCTACGAGCAGTACTTC,TRBJ2-7,NA,TRBV25-1,NA
CSDFSYNEQFF,TGCAGTGATTTTTCCTACAATGAGCAGTTCTTC,TRBJ2-1,NA,TRBV20-1,NA
CASSPGQGQSGYTF,TGCGCCAGCAGTCCCGGACAGGGACAAAGCGGCTACACCTTC,TRBJ1-2,NA,TRBV4-1,TRBD1
CASSLGEGETQYF,TGCGCCAGCAGCTTGGGTGAGGGGGAGACCCAGTACTTC,TRBJ2-5,NA,TRBV5-1,NA
CATYPSNYGYTF,TGTGCCACCTACCCCAGTAACTATGGCTACACCTTC,TRBJ1-2,NA,TRBV6-5,NA
CASSFGLAGIAYEQYF,TGTGCCAGCAGCTTTGGACTAGCGGGGATCGCCTACGAGCAGTACTTC,TRBJ2-7,NA,TRBV11-2,TRBD2
CASSFPEYNEQFF,TGTGCCAGCAGCTTCCCCGAGTACAATGAGCAGTTCTTC,TRBJ2-1,NA,TRBV7-9,NA
CASSLGQGRADTQYF,TGTGCCAGCAGCTTAGGACAGGGAAGGGCAGATACGCAGTATTTT,TRBJ2-3,once,TRBV7-8,TRBD1
CASSDRTGDQETQYF,TGTGCCAGCAGTGATAGGACAGGGGACCAAGAGACCCAGTACTTC,TRBJ2-5,NA,TRBV2,TRBD1
CAWSQGRDEQYF,TGTGCCTGGAGTCAGGGTAGGGACGAGCAGTACTTC,TRBJ2-7,NA,TRBV30,NA
CASSSRTSTQETQYF,TGTGCCAGCAGCTCTCGGACTAGCACTCAAGAGACCCAGTACTTC,TRBJ2-5,NA,TRBV11-2,TRBD2
CSALAGVGTGELFF,TGCAGCGCGCTAGCGGGAGTAGGTACCGGGGAGCTGTTTTTT,TRBJ2-2,NA,TRBV29-1,TRBD2
CASSLERSVRKETQYF,TGTGCCAGCAGCTTAGAACGGTCGGTGAGAAAAGAGACCCAGTACTTC,TRBJ2-5,NA,TRBV11-2,NA
CASSPTLGQPQHF,TGTGCCAGCAGCCCCACTCTTGGACAGCCCCAGCATTTT,TRBJ1-5,NA,TRBV5-6,NA
CSVRAASSYEQYF,TGCAGCGTAAGGGCTGCGAGCTCCTACGAGCAGTACTTC,TRBJ2-7,NA,TRBV29-1,NA
CASSDSGWGAENEQFF,TGTGCCAGCAGTGATTCGGGATGGGGGGCGGAAAATGAGCAGTTCTTC,TRBJ2-1,NA,TRBV2,NA
CASSDLGRGLFF,TGTGCCAGCAGCGATCTGGGGCGCGGACTGTTTTTT,TRBJ1-4,once,TRBV7-9,NA